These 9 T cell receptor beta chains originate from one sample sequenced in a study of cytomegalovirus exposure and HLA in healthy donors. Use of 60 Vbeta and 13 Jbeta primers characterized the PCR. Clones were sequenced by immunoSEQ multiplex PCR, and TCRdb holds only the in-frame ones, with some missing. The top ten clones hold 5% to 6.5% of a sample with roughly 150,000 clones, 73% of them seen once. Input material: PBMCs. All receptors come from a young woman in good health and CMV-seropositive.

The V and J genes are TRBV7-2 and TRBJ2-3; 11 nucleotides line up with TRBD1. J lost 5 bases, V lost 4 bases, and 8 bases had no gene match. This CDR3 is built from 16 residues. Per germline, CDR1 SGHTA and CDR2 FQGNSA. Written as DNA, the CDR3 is TGTGCCAGCAGCTCCCCCGGGACAGGGGGTGGAGATACGCAGTATTTT. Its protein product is CASSSPGTGGGDTQYF.

CDR3 protein: CASSPSMTMNTEAFF. CDR3 nucleotides: TGCGCCAGCAGCCCCTCTATGACTATGAACACTGAAGCTTTCTTT. The chain joins TRBV4-1 to TRBJ1-1; D gene unclear. The CDR3 length is 15 residues. The V gene lost 4 bases and the J gene lost 0 bases, with 12 bases spanning the gap. Germline V gene sequence: CDR1 MGHRA, CDR2 YSYEKL.

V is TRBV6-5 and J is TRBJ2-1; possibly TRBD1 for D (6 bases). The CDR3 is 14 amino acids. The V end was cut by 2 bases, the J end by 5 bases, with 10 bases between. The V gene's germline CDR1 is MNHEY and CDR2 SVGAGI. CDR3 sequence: CASSYETGNNEQFF. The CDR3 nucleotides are TGTGCCAGCAGTTACGAGACAGGCAACAATGAGCAGTTCTTC.

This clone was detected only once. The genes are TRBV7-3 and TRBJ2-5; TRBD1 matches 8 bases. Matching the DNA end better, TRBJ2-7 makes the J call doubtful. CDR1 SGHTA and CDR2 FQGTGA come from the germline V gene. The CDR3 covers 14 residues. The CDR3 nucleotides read TGTGCCAGCAGCCGTGGGACAGGCCAAGACGAGCAGTACTTC. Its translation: CASSRGTGQDEQYF.

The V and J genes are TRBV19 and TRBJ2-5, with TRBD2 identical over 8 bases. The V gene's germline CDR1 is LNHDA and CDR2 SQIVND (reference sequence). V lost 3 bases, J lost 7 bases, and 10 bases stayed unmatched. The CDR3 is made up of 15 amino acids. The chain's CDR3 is CASSIEWGSGGTQYF. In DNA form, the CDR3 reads TGTGCCAGTAGTATTGAGTGGGGCAGCGGGGGGACCCAGTACTTC.

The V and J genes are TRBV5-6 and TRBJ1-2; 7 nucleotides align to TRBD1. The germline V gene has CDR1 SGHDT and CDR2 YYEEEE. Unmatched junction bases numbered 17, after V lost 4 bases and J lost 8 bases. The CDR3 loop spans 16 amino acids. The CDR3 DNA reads TGTGCCAGCAGCCTAGAATTGACAGGGAGCCGGTGGGGCTACACCTTC. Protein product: CASSLELTGSRWGYTF.

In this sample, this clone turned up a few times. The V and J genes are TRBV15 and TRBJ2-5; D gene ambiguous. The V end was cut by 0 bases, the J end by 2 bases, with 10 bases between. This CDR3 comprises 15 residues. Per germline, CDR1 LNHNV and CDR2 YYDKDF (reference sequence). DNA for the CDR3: TGTGCCACCAGCAGAGATAACTCTGGTCAAGAGACCCAGTACTTC. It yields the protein CATSRDNSGQETQYF.

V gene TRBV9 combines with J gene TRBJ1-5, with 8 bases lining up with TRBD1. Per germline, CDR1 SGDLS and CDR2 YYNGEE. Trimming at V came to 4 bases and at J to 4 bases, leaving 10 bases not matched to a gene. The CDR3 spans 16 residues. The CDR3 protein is CASSPGPGTGNQPQHF. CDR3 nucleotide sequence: TGTGCCAGCAGCCCAGGACCGGGGACAGGAAATCAGCCCCAGCATTTT. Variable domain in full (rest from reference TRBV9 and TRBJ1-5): DSGVTQTPKHLITATGQRVTLRCSPRSGDLSVYWYQQSLDQGLQFLIQYYNGEERAKGNILERFSAQQFPDLHSELNLSSLELGDSALYFCASSPGPGTGNQPQHFGDGTRLSIL.

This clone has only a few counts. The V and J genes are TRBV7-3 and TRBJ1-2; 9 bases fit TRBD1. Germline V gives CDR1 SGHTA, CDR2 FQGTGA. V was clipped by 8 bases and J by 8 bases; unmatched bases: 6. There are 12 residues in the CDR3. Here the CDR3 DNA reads TGTGCCAGCGGGACAGGGAGTCGAGGCTACACCTTC. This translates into CASGTGSRGYTF.